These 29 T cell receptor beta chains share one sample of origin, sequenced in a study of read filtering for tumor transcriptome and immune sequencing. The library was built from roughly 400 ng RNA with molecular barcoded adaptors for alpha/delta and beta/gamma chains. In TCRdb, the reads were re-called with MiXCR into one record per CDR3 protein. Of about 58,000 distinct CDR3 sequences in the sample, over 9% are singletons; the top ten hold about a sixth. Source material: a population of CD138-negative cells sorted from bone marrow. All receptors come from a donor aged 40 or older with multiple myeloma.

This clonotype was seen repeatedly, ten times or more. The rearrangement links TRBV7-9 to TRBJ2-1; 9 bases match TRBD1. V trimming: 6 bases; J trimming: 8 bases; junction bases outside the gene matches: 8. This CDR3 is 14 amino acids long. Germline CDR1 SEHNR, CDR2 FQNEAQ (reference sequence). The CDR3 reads CASSLQGAQDEQFF. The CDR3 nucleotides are TGTGCCAGCAGTCTACAGGGGGCGCAGGATGAGCAGTTCTTC.

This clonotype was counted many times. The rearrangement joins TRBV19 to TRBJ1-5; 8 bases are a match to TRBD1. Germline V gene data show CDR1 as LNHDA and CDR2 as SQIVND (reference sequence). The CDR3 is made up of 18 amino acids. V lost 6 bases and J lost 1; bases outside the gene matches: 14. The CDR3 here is CASRDRGGSGGSNQPQHF. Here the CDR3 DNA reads TGTGCCAGTAGAGACAGGGGAGGAAGTGGAGGGAGCAATCAGCCCCAGCATTTT. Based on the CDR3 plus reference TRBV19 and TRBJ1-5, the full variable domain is DGGITQSPKYLFRKEGQNVTLSCEQNLNHDAMYWYRQDPGQGLRLIYYSQIVNDFQKGDIAEGYSVSREKKESFPLTVTSAQKNPTAFYLCASRDRGGSGGSNQPQHFGDGTRLSIL.

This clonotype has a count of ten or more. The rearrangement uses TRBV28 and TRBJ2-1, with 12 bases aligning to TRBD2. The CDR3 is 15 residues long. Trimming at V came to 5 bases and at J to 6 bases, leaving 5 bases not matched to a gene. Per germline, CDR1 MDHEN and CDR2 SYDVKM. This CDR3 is CASSITSGGRNEQFF. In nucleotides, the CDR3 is TGTGCCAGCAGTATTACTAGCGGGGGGCGCAATGAGCAGTTCTTC.

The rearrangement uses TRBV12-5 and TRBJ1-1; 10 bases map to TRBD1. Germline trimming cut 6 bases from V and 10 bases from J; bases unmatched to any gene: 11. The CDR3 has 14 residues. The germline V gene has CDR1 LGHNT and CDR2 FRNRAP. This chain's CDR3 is CASGTGQGISRAFF. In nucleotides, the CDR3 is TGTGCTAGTGGGACGGGACAGGGGATTTCTCGAGCTTTCTTT. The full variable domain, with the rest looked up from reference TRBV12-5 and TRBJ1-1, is DARVTQTPRHKVTEMGQEVTMRCQPILGHNTVFWYRQTMMQGLELLAYFRNRAPLDDSGMPKDRFSAEMPDATLATLKIQPSEPRDSAVYFCASGTGQGISRAFFGQGTRLTVV.

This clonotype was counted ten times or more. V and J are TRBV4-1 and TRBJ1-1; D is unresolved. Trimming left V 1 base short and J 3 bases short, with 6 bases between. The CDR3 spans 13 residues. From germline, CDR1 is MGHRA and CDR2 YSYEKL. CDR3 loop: CASSQVVDTEAFF. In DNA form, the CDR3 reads TGCGCCAGCAGCCAAGTTGTGGACACTGAAGCTTTCTTT.

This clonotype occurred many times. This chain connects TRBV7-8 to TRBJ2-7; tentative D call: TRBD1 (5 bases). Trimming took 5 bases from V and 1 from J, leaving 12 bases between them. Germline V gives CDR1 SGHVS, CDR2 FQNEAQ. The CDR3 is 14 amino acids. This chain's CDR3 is CASSLRTSSYEQYF. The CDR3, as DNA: TGTGCCAGCAGCCTAAGGACATCTTCCTACGAGCAGTACTTC.

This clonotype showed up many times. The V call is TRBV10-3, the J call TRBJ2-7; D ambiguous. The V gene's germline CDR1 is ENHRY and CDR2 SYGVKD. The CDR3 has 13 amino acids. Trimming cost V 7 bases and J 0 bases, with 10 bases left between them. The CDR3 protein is CAIKQRSSYEQYF. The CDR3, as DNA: TGTGCCATCAAACAGCGTAGCTCCTACGAGCAGTACTTC.

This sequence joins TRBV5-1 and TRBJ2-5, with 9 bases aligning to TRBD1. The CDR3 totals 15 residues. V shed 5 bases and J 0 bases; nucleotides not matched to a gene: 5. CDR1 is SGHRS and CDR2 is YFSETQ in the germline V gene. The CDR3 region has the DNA TGCGCCAGCAGTCGGGGACAGGGCAACCAAGAGACCCAGTACTTC. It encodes CASSRGQGNQETQYF.

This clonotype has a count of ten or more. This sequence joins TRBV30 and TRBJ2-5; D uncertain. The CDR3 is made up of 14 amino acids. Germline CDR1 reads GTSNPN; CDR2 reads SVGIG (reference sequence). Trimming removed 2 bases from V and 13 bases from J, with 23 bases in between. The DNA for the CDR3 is TGTGCCTGGAGTAGCTCGTCCCTCTCAGGCGCTGCGTACTTC. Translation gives CAWSSSSLSGAAYF. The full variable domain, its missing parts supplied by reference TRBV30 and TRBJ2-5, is SQTIHQWPATLVQPVGSPLSLECTVEGTSNPNLYWYRQAAGRGLQLLFYSVGIGQISSEVPQNLSASRPQDRQFILSSKKLLLSDSGFYLCAWSSSSLSGAAYFGPGTRLLVL.

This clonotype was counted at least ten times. The CDR3 protein is CATSLTGLNQPQHF. CDR3 nucleotide sequence: TGTGCCACCAGCCTCACAGGGTTGAATCAGCCCCAGCATTTT. The gene calls are TRBV24-1 and TRBJ1-5, with D maybe TRBD1 (6 bases). Germline V gene data show CDR1 as KGHDR and CDR2 as SFDVKD. This CDR3 comprises 14 residues. V dropped 7 bases and J dropped 4 bases, with 13 bases sitting between them.

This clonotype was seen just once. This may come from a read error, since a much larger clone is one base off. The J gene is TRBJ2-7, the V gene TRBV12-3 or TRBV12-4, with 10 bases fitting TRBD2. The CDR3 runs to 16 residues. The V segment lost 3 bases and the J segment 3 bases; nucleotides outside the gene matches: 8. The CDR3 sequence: CASSFGPSGGNYEQYF. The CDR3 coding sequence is TGTGCCAGCAGTTTTGGTCCTAGCGGGGGTAACTACGAGCAGTACTTC.

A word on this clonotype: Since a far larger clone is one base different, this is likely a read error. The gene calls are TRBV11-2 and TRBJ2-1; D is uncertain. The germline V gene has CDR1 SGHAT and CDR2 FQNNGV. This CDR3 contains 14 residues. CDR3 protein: CASSPGPSCNEQFF. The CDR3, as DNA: TGTGCCAGCAGCCCCGGTCCCTCCTGCAATGAGCAGTTCTTC.

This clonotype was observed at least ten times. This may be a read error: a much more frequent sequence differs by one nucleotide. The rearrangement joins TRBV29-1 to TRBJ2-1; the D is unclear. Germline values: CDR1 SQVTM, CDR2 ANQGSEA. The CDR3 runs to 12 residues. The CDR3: CSVISSYNGQFF. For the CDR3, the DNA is TGCAGCGTTATTAGCTCCTACAATGGGCAGTTCTTC.

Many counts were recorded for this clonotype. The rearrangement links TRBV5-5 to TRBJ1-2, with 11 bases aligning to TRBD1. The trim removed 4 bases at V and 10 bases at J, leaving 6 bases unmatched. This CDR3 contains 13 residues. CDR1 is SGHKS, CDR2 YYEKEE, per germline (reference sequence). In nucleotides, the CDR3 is TGTGCCAGCAGCCCCAGGACAGGGGGCGTCTACACCTTC. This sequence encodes CASSPRTGGVYTF.

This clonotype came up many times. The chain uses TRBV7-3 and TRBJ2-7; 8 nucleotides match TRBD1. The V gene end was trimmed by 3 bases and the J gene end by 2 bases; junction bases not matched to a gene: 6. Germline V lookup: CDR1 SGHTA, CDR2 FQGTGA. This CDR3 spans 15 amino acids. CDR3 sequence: CASSLDRAGTYEQYF. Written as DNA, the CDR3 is TGTGCCAGCAGCTTGGACAGGGCAGGGACCTACGAGCAGTACTTC.

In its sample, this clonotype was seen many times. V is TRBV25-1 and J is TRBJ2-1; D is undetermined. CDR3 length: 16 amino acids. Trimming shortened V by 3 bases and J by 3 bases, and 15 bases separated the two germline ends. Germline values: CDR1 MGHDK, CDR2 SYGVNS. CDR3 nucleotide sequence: TGTGCCAGCAGTGACACCCACATGGTCGGCTACAATGAGCAGTTCTTC. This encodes CASSDTHMVGYNEQFF.

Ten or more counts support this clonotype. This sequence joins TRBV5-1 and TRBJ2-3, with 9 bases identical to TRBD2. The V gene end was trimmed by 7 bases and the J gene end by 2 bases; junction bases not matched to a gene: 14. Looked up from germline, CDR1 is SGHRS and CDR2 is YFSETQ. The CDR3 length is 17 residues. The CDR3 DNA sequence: TGCGCCAGCCAGGCCTCCGGGACTAGCCGTCTCACAGATACGCAGTATTTT. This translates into CASQASGTSRLTDTQYF.

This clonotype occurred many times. The CDR3 region has the DNA TGTGCCAGCAGTGAAGTTATTGGACAGGGGGGCTCTGGGGCCAACGTCCTGACTTTC. Translation: CASSEVIGQGGSGANVLTF. The chain recombines TRBV25-1 with TRBJ2-6; 10 bases are shared with TRBD1. The CDR3 runs 19 residues. The junction had 7 bases not matched to a gene; V was cut back by 2 bases and J by 0 bases. The germline CDR1 and CDR2 sequences are MGHDK and SYGVNS.

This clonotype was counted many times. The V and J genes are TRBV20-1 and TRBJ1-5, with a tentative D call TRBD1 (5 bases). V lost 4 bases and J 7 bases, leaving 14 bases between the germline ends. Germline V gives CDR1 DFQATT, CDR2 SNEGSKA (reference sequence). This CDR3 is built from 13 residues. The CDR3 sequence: CSANPQASQPQHF. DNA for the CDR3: TGCAGTGCTAACCCACAGGCGTCACAGCCCCAGCATTTT.

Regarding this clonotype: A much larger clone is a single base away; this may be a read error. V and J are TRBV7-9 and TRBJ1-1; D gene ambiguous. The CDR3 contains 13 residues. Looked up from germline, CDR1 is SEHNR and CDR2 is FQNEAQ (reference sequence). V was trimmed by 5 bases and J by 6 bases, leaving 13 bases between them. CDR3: CASSPTAFSEAFF. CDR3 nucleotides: TGTGCCAGCAGCCCCACGGCATTCTCTGAAGCTTTCTTT.

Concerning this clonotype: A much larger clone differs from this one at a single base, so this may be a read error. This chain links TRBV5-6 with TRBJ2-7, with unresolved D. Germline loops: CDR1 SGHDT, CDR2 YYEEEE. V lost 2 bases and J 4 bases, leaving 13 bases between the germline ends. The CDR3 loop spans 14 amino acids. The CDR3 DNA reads TGTGCCAGCAGCTTAGACCCAGGCAATTACGAGCAGTACTTC. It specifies CASSLDPGNYEQYF.

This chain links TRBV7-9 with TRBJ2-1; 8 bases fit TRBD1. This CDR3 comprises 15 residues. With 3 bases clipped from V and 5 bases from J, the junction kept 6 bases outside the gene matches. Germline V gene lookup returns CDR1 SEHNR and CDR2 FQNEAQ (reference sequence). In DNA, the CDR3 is TGTGCCAGCAGCTTCCCGCGGACAGGGAACAATGAGCAGTTCTTC. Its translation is CASSFPRTGNNEQFF. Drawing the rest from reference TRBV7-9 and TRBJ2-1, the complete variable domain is DTGVSQNPRHKITKRGQNVTFRCDPISEHNRLYWYRQTLGQGPEFLTYFQNEAQLEKSRLLSDRFSAERPKGSFSTLEIQRTEQGDSAMYLCASSFPRTGNNEQFFGPGTRLTVL.

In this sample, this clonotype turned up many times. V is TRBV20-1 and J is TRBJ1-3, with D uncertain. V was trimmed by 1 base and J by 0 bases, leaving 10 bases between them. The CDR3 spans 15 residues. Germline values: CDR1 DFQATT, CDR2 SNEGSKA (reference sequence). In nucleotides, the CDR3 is TGCAGTGCTAGAGCCCGGCCTAACTCTGGAAACACCATATATTTT. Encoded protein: CSARARPNSGNTIYF.

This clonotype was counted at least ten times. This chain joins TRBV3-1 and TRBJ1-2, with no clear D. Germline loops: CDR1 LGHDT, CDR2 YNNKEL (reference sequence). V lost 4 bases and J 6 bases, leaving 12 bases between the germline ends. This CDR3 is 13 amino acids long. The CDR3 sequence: CASSPFGSDGYTF. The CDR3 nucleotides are TGTGCCAGCAGCCCTTTTGGCAGTGATGGCTACACCTTC.

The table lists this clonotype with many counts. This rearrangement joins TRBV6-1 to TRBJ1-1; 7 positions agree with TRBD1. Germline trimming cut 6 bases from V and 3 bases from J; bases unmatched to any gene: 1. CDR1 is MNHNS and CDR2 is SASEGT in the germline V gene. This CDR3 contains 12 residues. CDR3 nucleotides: TGTGCCAGCAGGACAGGGTACACTGAAGCTTTCTTT. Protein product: CASRTGYTEAFF.

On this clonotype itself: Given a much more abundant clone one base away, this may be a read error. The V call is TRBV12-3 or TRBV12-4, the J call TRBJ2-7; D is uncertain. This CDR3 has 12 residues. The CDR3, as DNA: TGTGCCAGCAGTTTGGGTTGGCACGAGCGGTACTTC. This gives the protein CASSLGWHERYF.

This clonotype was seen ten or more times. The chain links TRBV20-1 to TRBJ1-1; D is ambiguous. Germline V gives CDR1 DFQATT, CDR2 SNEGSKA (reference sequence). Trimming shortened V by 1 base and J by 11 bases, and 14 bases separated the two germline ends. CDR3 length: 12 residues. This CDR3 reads CSARGGVSHAFF. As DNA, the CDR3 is TGCAGTGCTAGAGGAGGTGTCAGTCACGCTTTCTTT.

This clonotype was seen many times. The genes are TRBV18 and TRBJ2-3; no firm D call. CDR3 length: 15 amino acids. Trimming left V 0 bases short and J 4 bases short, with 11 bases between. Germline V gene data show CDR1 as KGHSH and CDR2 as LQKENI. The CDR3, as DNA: TGTGCCAGCTCACCACCGTCTAGTAGGGCAGATACGCAGTATTTT. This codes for CASSPPSSRADTQYF.

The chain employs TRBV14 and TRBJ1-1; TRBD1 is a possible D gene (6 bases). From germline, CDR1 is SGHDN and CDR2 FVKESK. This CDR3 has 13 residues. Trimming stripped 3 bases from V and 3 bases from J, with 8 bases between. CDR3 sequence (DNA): TGTGCCAGCAGCCAGGACAGTTACACTGAAGCTTTCTTT. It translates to CASSQDSYTEAFF. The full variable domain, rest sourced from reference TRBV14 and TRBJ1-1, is EAGVTQFPSHSVIEKGQTVTLRCDPISGHDNLYWYRRVMGKEIKFLLHFVKESKQDESGMPNNRFLAERTGGTYSTLKVQPAELEDSGVYFCASSQDSYTEAFFGQGTRLTVV.